The rows below give T cell receptor beta chains drawn from one sample of a study of cytomegalovirus exposure and HLA in healthy donors. Here immunoSEQ multiplex PCR was the method, and the copy in TCRdb shows in-frame clones only, minus some. The data show about 160,000 clones, approximately 78% seen once. The sequenced sample consisted of PBMCs. Receptor source: a woman younger than 45 in good health and CMV-seropositive. Both conserved end residues are trimmed from each CDR3.

TRBV2	TRBJ2-2	ASSDRSNTGELF
TRBV9	TRBJ1-4	ASSRSSGTGTVRVQANEKLF
TRBV19	TRBJ1-5	ASSSWSGWNQPQH
TRBV10-3	TRBJ2-5	ATIKGGVGFSETQY
TRBV29-1	TRBJ2-5	SATLALYQETQY
TRBV7-8	TRBJ1-1	ASSLLPNTEAF
TRBV6-1	TRBJ2-7	ASSEWQGSYEQY
TRBV5-5	TRBJ1-6	ASSTYTGVANSPLH
TRBV11-2	TRBJ2-1	ASSPGPYNEQF
TRBV7-9	TRBJ2-7	ASTQTVYEQY
TRBV10-3	TRBJ1-2	AIGEGVGQGIVDGYT
TRBV5-6	TRBJ2-7	ASSFFSATYEQY
TRBV27	TRBJ2-1	ATVRGTPGYNEQF
TRBV4-1	TRBJ1-5	ASSQEGRGENRPQH
TRBV18	TRBJ2-5	ASSPYTAFGETQY
TRBV7-8	TRBJ2-6	ASSFFSGGALSSGANVLT
TRBV5-5	TRBJ1-1	ASSLVISNMNTEAF
TRBV19	TRBJ2-2	ASTTRGTGELF
TRBV6-6	TRBJ1-3	ASSYSGSGNTIY
TRBV5-1	TRBJ1-1	ASSPVNMNTEAF